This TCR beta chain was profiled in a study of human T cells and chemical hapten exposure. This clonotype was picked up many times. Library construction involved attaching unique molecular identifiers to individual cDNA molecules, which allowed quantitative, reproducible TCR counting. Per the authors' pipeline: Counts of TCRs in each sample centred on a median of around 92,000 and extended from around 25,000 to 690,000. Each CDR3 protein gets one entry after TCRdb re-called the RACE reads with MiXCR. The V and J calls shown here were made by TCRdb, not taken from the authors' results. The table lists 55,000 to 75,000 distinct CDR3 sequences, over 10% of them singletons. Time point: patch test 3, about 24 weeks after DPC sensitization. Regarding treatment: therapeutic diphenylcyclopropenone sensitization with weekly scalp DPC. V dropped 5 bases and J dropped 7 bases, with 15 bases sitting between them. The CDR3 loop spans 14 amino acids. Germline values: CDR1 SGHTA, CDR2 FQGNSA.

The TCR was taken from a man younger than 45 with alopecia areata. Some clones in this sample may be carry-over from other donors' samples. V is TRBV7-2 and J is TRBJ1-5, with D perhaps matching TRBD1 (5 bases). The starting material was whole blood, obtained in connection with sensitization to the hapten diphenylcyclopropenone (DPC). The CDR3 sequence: CASSPEAGDQPQHF. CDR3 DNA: TGTGCCAGCAGCCCCGAAGCGGGGGACCAGCCCCAGCATTTT. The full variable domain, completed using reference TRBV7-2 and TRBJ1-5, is GAGVSQSPSNKVTEKGKDVELRCDPISGHTALYWYRQSLGQGLEFLIYFQGNSAPDKSGLPSDRFSAERTGGSVSTLTIQRTQQEDSAVYLCASSPEAGDQPQHFGDGTRLSIL.